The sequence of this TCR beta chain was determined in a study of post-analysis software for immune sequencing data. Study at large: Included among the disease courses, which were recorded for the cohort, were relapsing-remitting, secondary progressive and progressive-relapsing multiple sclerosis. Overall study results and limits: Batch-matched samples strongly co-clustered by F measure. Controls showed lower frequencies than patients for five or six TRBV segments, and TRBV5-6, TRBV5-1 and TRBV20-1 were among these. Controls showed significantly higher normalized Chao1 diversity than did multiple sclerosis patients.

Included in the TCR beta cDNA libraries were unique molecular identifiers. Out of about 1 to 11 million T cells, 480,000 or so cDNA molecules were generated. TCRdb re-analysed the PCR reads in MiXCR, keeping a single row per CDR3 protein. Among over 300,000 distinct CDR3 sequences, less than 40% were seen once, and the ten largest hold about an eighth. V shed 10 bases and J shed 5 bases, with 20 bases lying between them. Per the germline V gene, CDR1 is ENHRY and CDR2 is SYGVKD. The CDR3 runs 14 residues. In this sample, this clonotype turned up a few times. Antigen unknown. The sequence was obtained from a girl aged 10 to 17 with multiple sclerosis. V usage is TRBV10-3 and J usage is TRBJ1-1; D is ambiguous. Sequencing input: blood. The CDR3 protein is CATSGGPEGTEAFF. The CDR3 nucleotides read TGTGCCACCTCCGGAGGACCCGAGGGAACTGAAGCTTTCTTT.